This section outlines one T cell receptor beta chain sequence together with its context. The authors enrolled newly diagnosed hyperthyroidism patients aged 18 to 65 with under 2 months' duration. Other autoimmune disease, uncontrolled infection, pregnancy and lactation led to exclusion. PBMCs were isolated from an approximately 10 ml sample of fresh peripheral blood. The data were taken from a study of Graves' ophthalmopathy and Graves' hyperthyroidism. The V end was cut by 0 bases, the J end by 4 bases, with 10 bases between. The germline gives CDR1 LGHNA, CDR2 YNFKEQ. The CDR3 is 16 residues long. RNA transcripts served as template for amplifying TCR beta CDR3 sequences. Second-round multiplex PCR came after a first-round RT-PCR that employed HTBI primers. MiXCR was run by TCRdb on the multiplex PCR reads, yielding one entry per CDR3 protein. The sample holds hundreds of thousands of distinct CDR3 sequences, over 20% seen once.

The sample comprised peripheral blood. The V gene is TRBV4-2, the J gene TRBJ1-6; no clear D. This clonotype was obtained from a woman aged 18-29 years with stable Graves' hyperthyroidism. Some clones in this sample may be carry-over from other donors' samples. The CDR3: CASSQEYRSYNSPLHF. The CDR3 bases are TGTGCCAGCAGCCAAGAATACCGGAGTTATAATTCACCCCTCCACTTT.